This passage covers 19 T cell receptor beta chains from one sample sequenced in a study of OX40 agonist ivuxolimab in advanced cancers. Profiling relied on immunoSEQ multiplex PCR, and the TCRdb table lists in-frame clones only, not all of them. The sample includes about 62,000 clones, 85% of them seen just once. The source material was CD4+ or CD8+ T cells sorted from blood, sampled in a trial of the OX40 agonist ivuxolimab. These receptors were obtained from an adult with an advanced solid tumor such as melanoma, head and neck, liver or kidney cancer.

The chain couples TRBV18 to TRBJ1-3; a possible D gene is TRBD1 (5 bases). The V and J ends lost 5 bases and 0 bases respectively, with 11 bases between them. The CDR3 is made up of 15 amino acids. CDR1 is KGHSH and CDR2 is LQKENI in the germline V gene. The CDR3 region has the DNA TGTGCCAGCTCATCGACAGATGACTCTGGAAACACCATATATTTT. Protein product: CASSSTDDSGNTIYF.

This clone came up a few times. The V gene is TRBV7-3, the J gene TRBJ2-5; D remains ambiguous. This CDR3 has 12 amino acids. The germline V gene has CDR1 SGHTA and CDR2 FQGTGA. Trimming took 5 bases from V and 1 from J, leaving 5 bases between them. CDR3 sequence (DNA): TGTGCCAGCAGCCCGTTCCAAGAGACCCAGTACTTC. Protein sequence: CASSPFQETQYF.

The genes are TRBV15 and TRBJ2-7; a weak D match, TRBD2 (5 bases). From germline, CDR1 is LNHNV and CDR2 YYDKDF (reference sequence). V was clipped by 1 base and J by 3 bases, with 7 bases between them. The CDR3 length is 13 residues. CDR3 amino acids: CATSRARVYEQYF. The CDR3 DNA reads TGTGCCACCAGCAGAGCGAGGGTCTACGAGCAGTACTTC. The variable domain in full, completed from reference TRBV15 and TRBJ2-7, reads DAMVIQNPRYQVTQFGKPVTLSCSQTLNHNVMYWYQQKSSQAPKLLFHYYDKDFNNEADTPDNFQSRRPNTSFCFLDIRSPGLGDTAMYLCATSRARVYEQYFGPGTRLTVT.

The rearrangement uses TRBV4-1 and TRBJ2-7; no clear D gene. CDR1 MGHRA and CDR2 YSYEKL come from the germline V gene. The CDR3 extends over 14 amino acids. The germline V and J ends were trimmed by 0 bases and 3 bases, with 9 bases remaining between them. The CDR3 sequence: CASSQDPQIYEQYF. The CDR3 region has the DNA TGCGCCAGCAGCCAAGACCCCCAGATCTACGAGCAGTACTTC.

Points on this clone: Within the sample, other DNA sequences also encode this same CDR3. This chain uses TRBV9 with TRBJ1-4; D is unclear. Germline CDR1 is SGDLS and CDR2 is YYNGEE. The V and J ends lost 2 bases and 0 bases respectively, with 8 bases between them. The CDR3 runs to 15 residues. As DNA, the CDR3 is TGTGCCAGCAGCGTCGGAGGATCAACTAATGAAAAACTGTTTTTT. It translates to CASSVGGSTNEKLFF.

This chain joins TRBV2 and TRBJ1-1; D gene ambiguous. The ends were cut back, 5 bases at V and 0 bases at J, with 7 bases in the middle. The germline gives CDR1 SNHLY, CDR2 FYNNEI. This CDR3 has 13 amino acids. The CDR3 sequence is CASSRLVNTEAFF. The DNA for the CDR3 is TGTGCCAGCAGTAGGCTCGTGAACACTGAAGCTTTCTTT. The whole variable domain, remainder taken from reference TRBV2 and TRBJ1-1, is EPEVTQTPSHQVTQMGQEVILRCVPISNHLYFYWYRQILGQKVEFLVSFYNNEISEKSEIFDDQFSVERPDGSNFTLKIRSTKLEDSAMYFCASSRLVNTEAFFGQGTRLTVV.

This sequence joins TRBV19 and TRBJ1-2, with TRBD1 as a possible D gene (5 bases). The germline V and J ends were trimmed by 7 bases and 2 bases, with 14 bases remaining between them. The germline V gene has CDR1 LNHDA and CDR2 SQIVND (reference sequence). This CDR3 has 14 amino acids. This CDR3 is CASNHPGENYGYTF. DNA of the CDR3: TGTGCCAGTAACCACCCGGGGGAAAACTATGGCTACACCTTC.

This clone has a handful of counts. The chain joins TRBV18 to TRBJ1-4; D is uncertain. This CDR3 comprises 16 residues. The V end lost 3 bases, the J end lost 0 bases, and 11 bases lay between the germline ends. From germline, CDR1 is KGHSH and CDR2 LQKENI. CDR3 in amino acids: CASSPSRQATNEKLFF. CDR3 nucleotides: TGTGCCAGCTCACCTTCCCGACAAGCAACTAATGAAAAACTGTTTTTT.

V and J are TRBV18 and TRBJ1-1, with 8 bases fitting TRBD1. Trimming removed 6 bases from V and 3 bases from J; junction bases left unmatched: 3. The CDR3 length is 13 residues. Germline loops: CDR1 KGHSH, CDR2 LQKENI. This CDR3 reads CASSTGEDTEAFF. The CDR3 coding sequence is TGTGCCAGCTCGACAGGGGAGGACACTGAAGCTTTCTTT.

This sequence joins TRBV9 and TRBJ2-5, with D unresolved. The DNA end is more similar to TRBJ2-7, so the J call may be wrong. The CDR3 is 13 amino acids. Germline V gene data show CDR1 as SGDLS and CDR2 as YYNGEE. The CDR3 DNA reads TGTGCCAGCAGCGTAGCCTGGGCCAGCGAGCAGTACTTC. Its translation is CASSVAWASEQYF.

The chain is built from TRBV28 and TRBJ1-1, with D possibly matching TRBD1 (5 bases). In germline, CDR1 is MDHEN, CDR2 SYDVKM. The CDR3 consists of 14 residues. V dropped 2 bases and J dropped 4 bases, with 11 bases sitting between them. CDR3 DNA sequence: TGTGCCAGCAGTTTAGGGGCGCAGGGCACTGAAGCTTTCTTT. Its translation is CASSLGAQGTEAFF.

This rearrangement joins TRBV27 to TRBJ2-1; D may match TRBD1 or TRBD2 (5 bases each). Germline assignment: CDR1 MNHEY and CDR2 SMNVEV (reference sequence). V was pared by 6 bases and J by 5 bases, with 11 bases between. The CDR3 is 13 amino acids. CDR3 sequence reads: CASRGTVHNEQFF. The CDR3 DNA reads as TGTGCCAGCAGAGGGACCGTCCACAATGAGCAGTTCTTC.

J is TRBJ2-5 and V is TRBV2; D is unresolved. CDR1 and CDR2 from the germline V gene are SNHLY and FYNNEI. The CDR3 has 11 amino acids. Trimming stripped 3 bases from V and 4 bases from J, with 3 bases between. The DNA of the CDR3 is TGTGCCAGCAGTGAGGGAGAGACCCAGTACTTC. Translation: CASSEGETQYF.

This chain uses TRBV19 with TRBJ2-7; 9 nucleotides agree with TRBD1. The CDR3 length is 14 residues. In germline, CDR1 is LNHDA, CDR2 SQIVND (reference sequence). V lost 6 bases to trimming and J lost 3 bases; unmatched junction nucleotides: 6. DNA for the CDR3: TGTGCCAGTAGCTTTGGGACAGGGATCTACGAGCAGTACTTC. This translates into CASSFGTGIYEQYF.

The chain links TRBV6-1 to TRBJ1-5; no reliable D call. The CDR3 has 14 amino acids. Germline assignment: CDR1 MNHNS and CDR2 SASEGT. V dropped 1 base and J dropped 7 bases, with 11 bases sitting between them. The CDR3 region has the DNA TGTGCCAGCAGTGAAGTTTGGGGAGAACAGCCCCAGCATTTT. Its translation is CASSEVWGEQPQHF.

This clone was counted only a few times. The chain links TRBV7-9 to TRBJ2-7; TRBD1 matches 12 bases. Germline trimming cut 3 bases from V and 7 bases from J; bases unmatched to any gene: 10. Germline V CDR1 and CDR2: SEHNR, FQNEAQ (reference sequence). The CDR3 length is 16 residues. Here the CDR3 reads CASSFKSGTGGREQYF. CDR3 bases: TGTGCCAGCAGCTTCAAGTCCGGGACAGGGGGCCGGGAGCAGTACTTC.

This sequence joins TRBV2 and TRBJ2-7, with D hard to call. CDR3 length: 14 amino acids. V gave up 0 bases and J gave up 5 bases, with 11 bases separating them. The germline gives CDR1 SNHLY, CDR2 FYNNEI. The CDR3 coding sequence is TGTGCCAGCAGTGAAGCGGGATGGGTAGACGAGCAGTACTTC. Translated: CASSEAGWVDEQYF.

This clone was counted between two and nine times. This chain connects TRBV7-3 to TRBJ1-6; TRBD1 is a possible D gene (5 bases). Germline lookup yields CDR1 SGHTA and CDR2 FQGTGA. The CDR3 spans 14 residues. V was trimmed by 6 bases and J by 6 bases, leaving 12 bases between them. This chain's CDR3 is CASSLRDGNSPLHF. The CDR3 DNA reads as TGTGCCAGCAGTCTCCGGGACGGTAATTCACCCCTCCACTTT. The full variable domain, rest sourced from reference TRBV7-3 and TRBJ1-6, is GAGVSQTPSNKVTEKGKYVELRCDPISGHTALYWYRQSLGQGPEFLIYFQGTGAADDSGLPNDRFFAVRPEGSVSTLKIQRTERGDSAVYLCASSLRDGNSPLHFGNGTRLTVT.

As DNA, the CDR3 is TGTGCCAGCAGCTCAGGACTAGCGGTCCGGAATGAGCAGTTCTTC. This encodes CASSSGLAVRNEQFF. This chain joins TRBV28 and TRBJ2-1, with TRBD2 identical over 10 bases. Germline-derived CDR1 and CDR2 are MDHEN and SYDVKM. Trimming at V came to 6 bases and at J to 7 bases, leaving 9 bases not matched to a gene. This CDR3 spans 15 amino acids. The full variable domain, completed using reference TRBV28 and TRBJ2-1, is DVKVTQSSRYLVKRTGEKVFLECVQDMDHENMFWYRQDPGLGLRLIYFSYDVKMKEKGDIPEGYSVSREKKERFSLILESASTNQTSMYLCASSSGLAVRNEQFFGPGTRLTVL.